In its sample, the clone carrying this T cell receptor beta chain was seen once. Its specificity is not known. The germline V and J ends were trimmed by 3 bases and 0 bases, with 14 bases remaining between them. The germline CDR1 and CDR2 sequences are LGHNA and YSLEER. The CDR3 totals 17 residues. The data are from a study of T cell repertoires in cytomegalovirus infection. Study overall: Selected CMV epitopes included recently identified HLA-C-restricted ones as well as well-studied HLA-B-restricted ones. Public TCR beta signatures marked donors with CMV infection and the matching HLA.

TCRdb fed the reads into MiXCR, producing one record per CDR3 protein. The data contain 830,000 or so distinct CDR3 sequences, 32% of them singletons. The receptor's source is a human donor in good health (CMV status not recorded). Some clones in this sample may be carry-over from other donors' samples. The V call is TRBV4-3, the J call TRBJ1-4, with D possibly TRBD1 on 6 matching bases. Source: cultured CD8+ T cells from PBMCs, taken from culture after CMV antigen stimulation. CDR3 bases: TGCGCCAGCAGCCAGGACAGCCTCCTTGCAACTAATGAAAAACTGTTTTTT. Translating gives CASSQDSLLATNEKLFF.